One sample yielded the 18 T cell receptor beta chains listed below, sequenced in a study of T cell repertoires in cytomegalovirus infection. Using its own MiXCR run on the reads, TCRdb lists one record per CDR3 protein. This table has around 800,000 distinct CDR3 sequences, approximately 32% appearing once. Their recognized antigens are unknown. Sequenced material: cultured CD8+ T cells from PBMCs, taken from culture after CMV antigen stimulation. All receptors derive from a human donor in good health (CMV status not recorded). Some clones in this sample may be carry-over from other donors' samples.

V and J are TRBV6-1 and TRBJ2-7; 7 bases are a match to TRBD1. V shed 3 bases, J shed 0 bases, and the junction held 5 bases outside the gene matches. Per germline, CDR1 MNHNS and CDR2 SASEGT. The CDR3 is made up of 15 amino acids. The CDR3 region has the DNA TGTGCCAGCAGTGATCACAGGGGTCCCTCCTACGAGCAGTACGTC. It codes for CASSDHRGPSYEQYV.

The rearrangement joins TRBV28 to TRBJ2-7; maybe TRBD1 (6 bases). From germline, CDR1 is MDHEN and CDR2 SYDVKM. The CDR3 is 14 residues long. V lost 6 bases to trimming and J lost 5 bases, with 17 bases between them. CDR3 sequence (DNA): TGTGCCAGCAGCCCGAGGGGGTTTCGGGACGAGCAGTACGTC. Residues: CASSPRGFRDEQYV.

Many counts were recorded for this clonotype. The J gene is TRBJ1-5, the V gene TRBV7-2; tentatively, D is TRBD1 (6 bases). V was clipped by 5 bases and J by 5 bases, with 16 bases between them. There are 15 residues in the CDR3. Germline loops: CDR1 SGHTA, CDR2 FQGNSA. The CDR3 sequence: CASSPGQFLDQPQHF. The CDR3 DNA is TGTGCCAGCAGCCCAGGACAGTTCTTAGATCAGCCCCAGCATTTT.

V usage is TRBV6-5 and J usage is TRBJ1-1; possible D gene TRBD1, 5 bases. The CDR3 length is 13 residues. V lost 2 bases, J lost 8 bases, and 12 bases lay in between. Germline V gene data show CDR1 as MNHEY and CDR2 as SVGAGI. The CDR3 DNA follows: TGTGCCAGCAGTTACGGGGACCAAGTGGAAGCTTTCTTT. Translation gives CASSYGDQVEAFF.

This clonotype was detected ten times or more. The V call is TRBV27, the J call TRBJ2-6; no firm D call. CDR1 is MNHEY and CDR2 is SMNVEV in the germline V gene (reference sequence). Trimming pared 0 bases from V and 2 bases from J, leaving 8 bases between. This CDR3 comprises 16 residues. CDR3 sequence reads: CASSLSPSAGANVLTF. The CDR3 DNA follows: TGTGCCAGCAGTTTATCCCCATCGGCTGGGGCCAACGTCCTGACTTTC.

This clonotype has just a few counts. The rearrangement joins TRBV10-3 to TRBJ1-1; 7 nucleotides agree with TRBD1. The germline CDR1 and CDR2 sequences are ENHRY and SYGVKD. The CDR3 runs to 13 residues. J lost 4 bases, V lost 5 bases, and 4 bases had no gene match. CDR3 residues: CAISIDRATEAFF. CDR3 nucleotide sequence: TGTGCCATCAGTATCGACAGGGCCACTGAAGCTTTCTTT.

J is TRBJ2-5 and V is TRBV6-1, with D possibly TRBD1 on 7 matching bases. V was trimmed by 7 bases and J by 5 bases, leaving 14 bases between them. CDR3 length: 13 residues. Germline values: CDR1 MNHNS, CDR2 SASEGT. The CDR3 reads CASTSPGGETQYF. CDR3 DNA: TGTGCCAGCACGTCCCCAGGGGGGGAGACCCAGTACTTC.

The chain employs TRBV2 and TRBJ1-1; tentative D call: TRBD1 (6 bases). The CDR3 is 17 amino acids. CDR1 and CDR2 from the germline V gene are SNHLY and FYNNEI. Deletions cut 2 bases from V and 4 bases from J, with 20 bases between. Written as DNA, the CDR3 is TGTGCCAGCAGTGAAAGGCAGGGGTCCATTGGGAGCACTGAAGCTTTCTTT. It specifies CASSERQGSIGSTEAFF.

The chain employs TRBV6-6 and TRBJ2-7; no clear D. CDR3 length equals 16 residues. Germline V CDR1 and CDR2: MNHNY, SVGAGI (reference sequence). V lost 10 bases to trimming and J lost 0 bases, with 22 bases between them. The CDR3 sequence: CATTEFRSASSYEQYF. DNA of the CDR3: TGTGCCACCACCGAATTCCGGAGCGCTAGCTCCTACGAGCAGTACTTC.

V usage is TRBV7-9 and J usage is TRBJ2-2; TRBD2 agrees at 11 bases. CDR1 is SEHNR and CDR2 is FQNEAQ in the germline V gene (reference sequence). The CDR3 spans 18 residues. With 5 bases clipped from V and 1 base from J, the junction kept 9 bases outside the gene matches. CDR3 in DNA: TGTGCCAGCAGCCCCCGGACTAGCGGGTATGAGAACACCGGGGAGCTGTTTTTT. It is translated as CASSPRTSGYENTGELFF.

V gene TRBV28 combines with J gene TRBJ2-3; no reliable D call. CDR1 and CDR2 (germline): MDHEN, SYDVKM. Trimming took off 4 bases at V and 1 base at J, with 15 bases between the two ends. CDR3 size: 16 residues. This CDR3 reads CASSSPVLAGTDTQYF. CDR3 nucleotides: TGTGCCAGCAGTTCCCCCGTCCTGGCGGGCACAGATACGCAGTATTTT.

The CDR3 coding sequence is TGTGCCAGCAGCCGTCTATCGGACGGGAGCAATCAGCCCCAGCATTTT. This codes for CASSRLSDGSNQPQHF. The rearrangement uses TRBV6-5 and TRBJ1-5; D remains ambiguous. This CDR3 contains 16 residues. V was trimmed by 6 bases and J by 1 base, leaving 16 bases between them. From germline, CDR1 is MNHEY and CDR2 SVGAGI.

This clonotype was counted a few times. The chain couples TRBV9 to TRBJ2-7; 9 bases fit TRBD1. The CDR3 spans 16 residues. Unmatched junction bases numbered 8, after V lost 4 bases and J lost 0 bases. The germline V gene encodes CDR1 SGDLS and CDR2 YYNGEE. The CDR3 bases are TGTGCCAGCAGCAAACAACAGGGGGCAGGCTCCTACGAGCAGTACTTC. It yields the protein CASSKQQGAGSYEQYF.

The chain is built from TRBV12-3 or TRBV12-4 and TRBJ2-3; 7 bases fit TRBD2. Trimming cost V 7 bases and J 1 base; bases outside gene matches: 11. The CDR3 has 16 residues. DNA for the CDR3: TGTGCCAGCACCTCCCCGTGGGCGGGGGGCACAGATACGCAGTATTTT. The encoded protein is CASTSPWAGGTDTQYF.

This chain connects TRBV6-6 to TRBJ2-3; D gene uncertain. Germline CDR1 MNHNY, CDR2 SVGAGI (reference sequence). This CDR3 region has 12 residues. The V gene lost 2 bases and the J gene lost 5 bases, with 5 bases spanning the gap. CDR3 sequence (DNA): TGTGCCAGCAGTTACGGAATAGATACGCAGTATTTT. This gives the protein CASSYGIDTQYF.

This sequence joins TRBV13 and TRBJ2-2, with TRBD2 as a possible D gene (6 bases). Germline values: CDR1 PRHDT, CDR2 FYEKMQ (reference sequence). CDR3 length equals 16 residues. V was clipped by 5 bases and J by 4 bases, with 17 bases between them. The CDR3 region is CASSPREAGFTGELFF. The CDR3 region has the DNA TGTGCCAGCAGCCCCAGGGAGGCGGGCTTCACCGGGGAGCTGTTTTTT.

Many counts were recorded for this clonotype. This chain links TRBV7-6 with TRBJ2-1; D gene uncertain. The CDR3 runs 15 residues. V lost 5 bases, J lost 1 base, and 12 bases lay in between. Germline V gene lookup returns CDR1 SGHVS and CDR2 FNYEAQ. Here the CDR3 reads CASSLSSSSYNEQFF. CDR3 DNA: TGTGCCAGCAGCCTTTCTAGTTCTTCCTACAATGAGCAGTTCTTC.

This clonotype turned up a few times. The CDR3 DNA follows: TGTGCCAGCAGTTTACGGCTACAGGTCTACGAGCAGTACTTC. Its protein is CASSLRLQVYEQYF. The V gene is TRBV12-3 or TRBV12-4, the J gene TRBJ2-7; possibly TRBD1 for D (5 bases). V lost 2 bases, J lost 3 bases, and 11 bases lay in between. This CDR3 is built from 14 residues.